The sequence of this T cell receptor beta chain was determined in a study of cytomegalovirus exposure and HLA in healthy donors. Turning to the study itself: A data release that came early held around 85 million unique TCRs from HLA-typed donors.

The primer mix had 60 Vbeta and 13 Jbeta primers. Generated by immunoSEQ multiplex PCR, the TCRdb table keeps only in-frame clones and is missing some. The sample records approximately 150,000 clones, around 83% being singletons. This CDR3 is 16 amino acids long. Germline V gives CDR1 MGHDK, CDR2 SYGVNS. The ends were cut back, 6 bases at V and 6 bases at J, with 21 bases in the middle. For this clone: Its specificity is unknown.

Findings and caveats of the study: For most TCR beta V segments, an earlier analysis put the productive rate at about 87% or about 30% of the time.

J is TRBJ2-1 and V is TRBV25-1; TRBD1 might be the D (6 bases). The sequencing input was PBMCs. This clonotype was sampled from a man under 40 in good health and CMV-seropositive. CDR3 nucleotides: TGTGCCAGCAGCTTAACAGGGAAGGCATGGGGCAATGAGCAGTTCTTC. It codes for CASSLTGKAWGNEQFF.